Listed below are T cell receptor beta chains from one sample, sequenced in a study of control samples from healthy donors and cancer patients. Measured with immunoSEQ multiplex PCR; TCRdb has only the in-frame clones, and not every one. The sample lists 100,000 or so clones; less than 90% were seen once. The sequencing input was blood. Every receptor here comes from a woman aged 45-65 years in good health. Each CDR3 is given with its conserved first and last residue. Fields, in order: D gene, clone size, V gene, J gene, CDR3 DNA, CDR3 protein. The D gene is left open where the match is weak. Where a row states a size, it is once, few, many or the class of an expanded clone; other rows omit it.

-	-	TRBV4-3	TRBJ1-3	TGCGCCAGCAGCCAAGAATTGGCCTCTGGAAACACCATATATTTT	CASSQELASGNTIYF
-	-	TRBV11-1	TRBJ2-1	TGTGCCAGCAGCTCCACCTACAATGAGCAGTTCTTC	CASSSTYNEQFF
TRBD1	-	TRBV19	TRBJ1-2	TGTGCCAGTAGGTGGACAGGGGGGTATGGCTACACCTTC	CASRWTGGYGYTF
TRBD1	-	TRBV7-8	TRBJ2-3	TGTGCCAGCAGCTTGGGGACAGCCTTAGGCACAGATACGCAGTATTTT	CASSLGTALGTDTQYF
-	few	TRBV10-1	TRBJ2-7	TGCGCCAGCAGTGATTCACCGTTCGAAATCGAGCAGTACTTC	CASSDSPFEIEQYF
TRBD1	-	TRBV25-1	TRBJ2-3	TGTGCCAGCAGTGAATTTTCACAGGGGGGCACAGATACGCAGTATTTT	CASSEFSQGGTDTQYF
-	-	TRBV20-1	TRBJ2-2	TGCAGTGCTAGTGGCAGGGACCCCGGGGAGCTGTTTTTT	CSASGRDPGELFF
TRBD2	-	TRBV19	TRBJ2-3	TGTGCCAGTGGGTCCGGGACTAGCTCTATTACGCAGTATTTT	CASGSGTSSITQYF
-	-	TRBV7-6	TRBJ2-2	TGTGCCAGCGCCGATTCAGGCGGTTTGGGGGCCGGGGAGCTGTTTTTT	CASADSGGLGAGELFF
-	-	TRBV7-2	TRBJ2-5	TGTGCCAGCAGCTTCGGGGCAGAGACCCAGTACTTC	CASSFGAETQYF
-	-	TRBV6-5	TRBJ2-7	TGTGCCAGCAGTTACACCATTCCCCCCTACGAGCAGTACTTC	CASSYTIPPYEQYF
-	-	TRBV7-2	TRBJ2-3	TGTGCCAGCAGCCCAGTGGGGGGACCCACAGATACGCAGTATTTT	CASSPVGGPTDTQYF
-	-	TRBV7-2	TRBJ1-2	TGTGCCAGCAGCCCGACGGAGTTAGCTAACTATGGCTACACCTTC	CASSPTELANYGYTF
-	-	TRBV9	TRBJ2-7	TGTGCCAGCAGCGTAGGCGGCTACGAGCAGTACTTC	CASSVGGYEQYF
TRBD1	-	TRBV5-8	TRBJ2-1	TGTGCCAGCAGAACGGGACAGAGTGGAGGCTATGAGCAGTTCTTC	CASRTGQSGGYEQFF
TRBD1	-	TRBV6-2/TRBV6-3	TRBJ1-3	TGTGCCAGCAGTTACGACCCCGGGACAGCGAAGGCTGGAAACACCATATATTTT	CASSYDPGTAKAGNTIYF
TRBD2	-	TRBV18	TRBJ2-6	TGTGCCAGCTCACCACTACTAGCGGGAGAGGGGGCCAACGTCCTGACTTTC	CASSPLLAGEGANVLTF
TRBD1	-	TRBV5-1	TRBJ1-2	TGCGCCAGCAGCTTGTGGCAGGGGGCGAACTATGGCTACACCTTC	CASSLWQGANYGYTF
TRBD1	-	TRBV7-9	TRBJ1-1	TGTGCCAGCACCGGCCCTGGACAGGGGGCCATGAACACTGAAGCTTTCTTT	CASTGPGQGAMNTEAFF
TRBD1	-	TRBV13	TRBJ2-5	TGTGCCAGCAGCTTAGGCGACAGGGGGGTAGGAACGGAGACCCAGTACTTC	CASSLGDRGVGTETQYF
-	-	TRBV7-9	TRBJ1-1	TGTGCCAGCAGCTTAGTAGGCCGGAACACTGAAGCTTTCTTT	CASSLVGRNTEAFF
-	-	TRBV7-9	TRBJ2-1	TGTGCCAGCAGCCGAGGGGCATTCGGATACAATGAGCAGTTCTTC	CASSRGAFGYNEQFF
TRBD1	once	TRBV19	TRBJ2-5	TGTGCCAGTAGTACATGGACAGGGATGAACCAAGAGACCCAGTACTTC	CASSTWTGMNQETQYF
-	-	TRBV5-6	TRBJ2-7	TGTGCCAGCGGCCACTCGGGGCTCTCCTACGAGCAGTACTTC	CASGHSGLSYEQYF
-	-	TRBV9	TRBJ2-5	TGTGCCAGCAGCGTCCTAGAGGGGGGCGGTCAAGAGACCCAGTACTTC	CASSVLEGGGQETQYF
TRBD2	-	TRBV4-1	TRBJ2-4	TGCGCCAGCAGCCGAGACTTACTAGCGGGAGGTTTTGTCACTCAGTACTTC	CASSRDLLAGGFVTQYF
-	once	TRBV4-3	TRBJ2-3	TGCGCCAGCAGCCAAGAAGCGGACACTGCTAGCACAGATACGCAGTATTTT	CASSQEADTASTDTQYF
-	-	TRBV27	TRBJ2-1	TGTGCCAGCAGTTTCCTAGCGAAGACAGGTAACAATGAGCAGTTCTTC	CASSFLAKTGNNEQFF
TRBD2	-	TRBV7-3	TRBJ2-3	TGTGCCAGCAGCTTGGGAGGACTAGCGGGAGGGTCGGATACGCAGTATTTT	CASSLGGLAGGSDTQYF
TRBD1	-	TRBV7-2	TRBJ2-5	TGTGCCAGCACCCAGGGGGATTGGGGGCTGGGTAGGCCCGGAGAGACCCAGTACTTC	CASTQGDWGLGRPGETQYF
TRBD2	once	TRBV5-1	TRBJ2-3	TGCGCCAGCAGCATTAGCGGGGTCCCAGATACGCAGTATTTT	CASSISGVPDTQYF
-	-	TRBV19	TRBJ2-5	TGTGCCAGTAGTATAGGTTTGGCACCGTACCAAGAGACCCAGTACTTC	CASSIGLAPYQETQYF
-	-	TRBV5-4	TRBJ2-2	TGTGCCAGCAGCACGGACAGCCCGAACACCGGGGAGCTGTTTTTT	CASSTDSPNTGELFF
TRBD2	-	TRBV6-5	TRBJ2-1	TGTGCCAGCCGTTACTTGGCTAGCGGGAACCATGAGCAGTTCTTC	CASRYLASGNHEQFF
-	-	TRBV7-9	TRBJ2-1	TGTGCCAGCAGCTTAGTTGTAGGGGGTAATGAGCAGTTCTTC	CASSLVVGGNEQFF
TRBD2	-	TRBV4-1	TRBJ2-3	TGCGCCAGCAGTGGGACTAGCGGGGGGGTAACAGATACGCAGTATTTT	CASSGTSGGVTDTQYF
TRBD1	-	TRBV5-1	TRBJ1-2	TGCGCCAGCAGCCGCGAAACAGGGGTTGGCGGCTACACCTTC	CASSRETGVGGYTF
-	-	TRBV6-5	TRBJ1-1	TGTGCCAGCAGACTGGAGGGATACACTGAAGCTTTCTTT	CASRLEGYTEAFF
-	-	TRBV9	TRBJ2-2	TGTGCCAGCAGCCCAATTCCCACCGGGGAGCTGTTTTTT	CASSPIPTGELFF
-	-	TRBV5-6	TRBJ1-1	TGTGCCAGCCAGATAAAGGCGAACACTGAAGCTTTCTTT	CASQIKANTEAFF
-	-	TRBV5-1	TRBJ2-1	TGCGCCAGCAGGCCCGGGGCGGGGAACGTTGAGGAGCAGTTCTTC	CASRPGAGNVEEQFF